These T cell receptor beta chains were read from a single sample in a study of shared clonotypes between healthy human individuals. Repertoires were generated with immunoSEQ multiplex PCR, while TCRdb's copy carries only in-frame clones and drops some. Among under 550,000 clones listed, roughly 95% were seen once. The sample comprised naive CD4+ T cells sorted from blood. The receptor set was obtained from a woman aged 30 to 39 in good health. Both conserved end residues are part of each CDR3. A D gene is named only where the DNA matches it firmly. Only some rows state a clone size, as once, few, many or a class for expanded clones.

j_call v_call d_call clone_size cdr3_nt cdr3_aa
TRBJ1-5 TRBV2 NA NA TGTGCCAGCAGTGACAGGGTTCGGGGTCAGCCCCAGCATTTT CASSDRVRGQPQHF
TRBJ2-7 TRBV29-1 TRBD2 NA TGCAGCGGACAGACTAGCGGGAGATCAAACGAGCAGTACTTC CSGQTSGRSNEQYF
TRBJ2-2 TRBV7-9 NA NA TGTGCCAGCAGCTTGTGGAGAGTACGGCTGGGGGAGCTGTTTTTT CASSLWRVRLGELFF
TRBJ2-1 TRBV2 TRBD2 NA TGTGCCAGCAGTATTAGGACTAGTAGGGGTGAGCAGTTCTTC CASSIRTSRGEQFF
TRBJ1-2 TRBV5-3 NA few TGTGCCCCTCCACCGGTACGCGGCTACACCTTC CAPPPVRGYTF
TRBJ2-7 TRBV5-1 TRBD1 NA TGCGCCAGCAGCAGGGACAGGGGGCGGGGAGAGCAGTACTTC CASSRDRGRGEQYF
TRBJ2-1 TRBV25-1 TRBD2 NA TGTGCCAGCAGCGAAGCGGGTCTAGCGGGGGACAATGAGCAGTTCTTC CASSEAGLAGDNEQFF
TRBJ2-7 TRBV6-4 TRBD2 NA TGTGCCAGCCTTACAGCGGGAGGGGGGGAATATCTGGACGAGCAGTACTTC CASLTAGGGEYLDEQYF
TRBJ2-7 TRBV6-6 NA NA TGTGCCAGCAGTGGGGACGTTTCCTACGAGCAGTACTTC CASSGDVSYEQYF
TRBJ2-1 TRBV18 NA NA TGTGCCAGCTCCCCAGAACCATGGACCTACAATGAGCAGTTCTTC CASSPEPWTYNEQFF
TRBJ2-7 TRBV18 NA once TGTGCCAGCTCACCAGAGGGGAGCTCCTACGAGCAGTACTTC CASSPEGSSYEQYF
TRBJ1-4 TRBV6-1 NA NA TGTGCCAGCGCTGACAGGCCATTTAATGAAAAACTGTTTTTT CASADRPFNEKLFF
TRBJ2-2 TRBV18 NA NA TGTGCCAGCTCACCACCGGAGGCGAGGAACACCGGGGAGCTGTTTTTT CASSPPEARNTGELFF
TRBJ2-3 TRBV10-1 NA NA TGCGCCAGCAGTACGCGATCCACAGGGAGAGGCACAGATACGCAGTATTTT CASSTRSTGRGTDTQYF
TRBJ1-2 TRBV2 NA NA TGTGCCAGCGGCACAGGGTCCGGCTACACCTTC CASGTGSGYTF
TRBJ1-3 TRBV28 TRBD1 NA TGTGCCAGCAGTTTAGGACAGGGAGTCAAGATAGATTTT CASSLGQGVKIDF
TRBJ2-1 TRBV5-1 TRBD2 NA TGCGCCAGCAGTCTAGCGGGAGCCTTGGATGAGCAGTTCTTC CASSLAGALDEQFF
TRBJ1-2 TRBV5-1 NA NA TGCGCCAGCAGCTTGGGGGGGACCGAGTATGGCTACACCTTC CASSLGGTEYGYTF
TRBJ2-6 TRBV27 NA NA TGTGCCAGCAGTTTCGGGCCTGGGGCCAACGTCCTGACTTTC CASSFGPGANVLTF
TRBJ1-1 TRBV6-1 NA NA TGTGCCAGCAGTGAAGTTTTTGAACTGCACACTGAAGCTTTCTTT CASSEVFELHTEAFF
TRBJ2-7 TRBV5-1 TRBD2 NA TGCGCCAGCAGCTTGGCTAGCGGGAGGCCCTACGAGCAGTACTTC CASSLASGRPYEQYF
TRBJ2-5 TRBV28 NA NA TGTGCCAGCACGGGCACGGCAGGGGAGGCCCAGTACTTC CASTGTAGEAQYF
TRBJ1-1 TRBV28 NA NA TGTGCCAGCAGTTTATGGGGAACCATGAACACTGAAGCTTTCTTT CASSLWGTMNTEAFF
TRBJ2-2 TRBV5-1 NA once TGCGCCAGCAGCTTGGGGGGCGCGAGCGGGGAGCTGTTTTTT CASSLGGASGELFF
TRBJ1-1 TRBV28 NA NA TGTGCCAGCAGTTTAAGATTGGGGGGCAATACTGAAGCTTTCTTT CASSLRLGGNTEAFF
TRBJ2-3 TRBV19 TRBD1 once TGTGCCAGCGTGACAGGGTCGGGAGATACGCAGTATTTT CASVTGSGDTQYF
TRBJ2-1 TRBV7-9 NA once TGTGCCAGCACCTTTGAGCACAGGGGGGGTGAGCAGTTCTTC CASTFEHRGGEQFF
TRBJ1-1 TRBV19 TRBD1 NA TGTGCCAGTAGTGGACAGGGGTTGAACACTGAAGCTTTCTTT CASSGQGLNTEAFF
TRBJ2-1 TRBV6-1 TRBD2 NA TGTGCCAGCAGGAGGGTGGGACTAGCCCAGTTCTTC CASRRVGLAQFF
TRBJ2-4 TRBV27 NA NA TGTGCCAGCAGTCCCAAGCCCTCAACAGGGTTTACATACATTCAGTACTTC CASSPKPSTGFTYIQYF
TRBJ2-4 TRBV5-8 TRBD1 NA TGTGCCAGCAGCCCACGGCGTGACAGGGGCCACATTCAGTACTTC CASSPRRDRGHIQYF
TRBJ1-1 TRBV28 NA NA TGTGCCAGCGGGCGGGAAATGAACACTGAAGCTTTCTTT CASGREMNTEAFF
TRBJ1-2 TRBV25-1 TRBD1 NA TGTGCCAGCAGTGAATTAGGACAGGGCTATGGCTACACCTTC CASSELGQGYGYTF
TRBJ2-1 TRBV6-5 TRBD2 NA TGTGCCAGCAGTTACACGGGACTAGAGGCGTACAATGAGCAGTTCTTC CASSYTGLEAYNEQFF
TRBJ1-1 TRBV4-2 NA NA TGTGCCAGCAGCCCCAAGCCTCCGAGGGGCACTGAAGCTTTCTTT CASSPKPPRGTEAFF
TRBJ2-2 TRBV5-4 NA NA TGTGCCAGCAGCTCCTACGGCAGGGACACCGGGGAGCTGTTTTTT CASSSYGRDTGELFF
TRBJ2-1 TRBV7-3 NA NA TGTGCCAGCAGCTTAATGGTGGGAGTCCCCTACAATGAGCAGTTCTTC CASSLMVGVPYNEQFF